This entry is about one TCR beta chain. At least ten counts were recorded for this clonotype. This receptor's antigen is unknown. The record has no base qualities; no much larger clone is one base away. This record belongs to a study of T cell repertoires in cytomegalovirus infection (dated by TCRdb to about 2019). A note on the overall study: Donor HLA type was relevant to the analysis, as public TCR beta signatures indicated carriage of CMV infection together with the matching HLA type.

Summary of the overall study and its limitations: In both this cohort and an independent roughly 350-donor cohort, the cumulative frequency of public TCR beta family members distinguished carriers of CMV infection plus the relevant HLA type. In the ex vivo response, HLA-C-restricted CMV-specific TCR beta clonotypes were dominant, and in two of eight donors the single most frequent clonotype came from this HLA-C-restricted group.

CDR1 and CDR2 (SNHLY, FYNNEI) derive from the germline V gene. From V the trimming removes 10 bases and from J it removes 7 bases, while the gene matches leave 10 bases of the junction unaccounted for. There are 13 amino acids in the CDR3, from cysteine to phenylalanine inclusive. Solely the CDR3 DNA is kept, with 39 bases framed from the first base. These reads were obtained on an Illumina HiSeq 1500. TCRdb trimmed the raw reads at Q25, called clones with MiXCR and kept productive beta chains. Entries that share a CDR3 protein sequence are merged under the most common genes and DNA. The table for this sample lists hundreds of thousands of distinct CDR3 sequences; approximately 8.9% of them were counted only once. Around 2.5% of the sample is in the top ten clones.

The chain was built from TRBV2 and TRBJ1-5; 7 central bases correspond to TRBD1. The receptor's source is a human donor in good health (CMV status not recorded). Some clones in this sample may be carry-over from other donors' samples. Sequenced: PBMCs. The DNA sequence follows: TGTGCCACCGGAGGGCAGGGGGAGCAGCCCCAGCATTTT. This yields the protein CATGGQGEQPQHF.